This entry describes one T cell receptor beta chain. The study separated CD4+ cells into CD45RA+ naive and CD45RA-negative memory subsets. Several immunoSEQ plates received, in even portions, the genomic DNA of each subset. The input for sorted-subset replicate PCRs was about 0.2 ug DNA, approximately 30,000 T cell genomes. Assay used: immunoSEQ multiplex PCR; TCRdb lists only in-frame clones, some missing. Of around 2.5 million clones listed, 80% to 95% are singletons. This entry belongs to a study of shared clonotypes between healthy human individuals. This CDR3 has 13 residues. CDR1 and CDR2 (germline): MDHEN, SYDVKM. V was trimmed by 7 bases and J by 10 bases, leaving 16 bases between them.

V and J are TRBV28 and TRBJ1-4, with D unresolved. The sequence was obtained from a man between 18 and 35 years old in good health. Some clones in this sample may be carry-over from other donors' samples. The sample was naive CD4+ T cells from PBMCs. Subset described: CD45RA+ positively selected. CDR3 amino acids: CASNPAKRGKLFF. The CDR3 bases are TGTGCCAGCAACCCGGCCAAGAGAGGAAAACTGTTTTTT.